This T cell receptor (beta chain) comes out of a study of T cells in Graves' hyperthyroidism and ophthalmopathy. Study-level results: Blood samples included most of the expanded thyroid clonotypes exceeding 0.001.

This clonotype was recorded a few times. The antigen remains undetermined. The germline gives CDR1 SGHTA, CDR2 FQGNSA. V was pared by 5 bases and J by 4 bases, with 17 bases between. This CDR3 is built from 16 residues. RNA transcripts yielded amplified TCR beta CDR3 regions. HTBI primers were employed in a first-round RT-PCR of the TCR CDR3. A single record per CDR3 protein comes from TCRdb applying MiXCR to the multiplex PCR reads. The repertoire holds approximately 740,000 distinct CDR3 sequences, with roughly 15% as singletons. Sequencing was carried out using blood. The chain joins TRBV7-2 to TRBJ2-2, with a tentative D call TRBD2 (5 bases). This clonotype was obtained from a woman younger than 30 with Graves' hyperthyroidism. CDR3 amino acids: CASSTLSAASTGELFF. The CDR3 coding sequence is TGTGCCAGCAGCACCCTTAGCGCTGCGAGCACCGGGGAGCTGTTTTTT.